The 25 T cell receptor beta chains in this list originate from one sample, sequenced in a study of cytomegalovirus exposure and HLA in healthy donors. The assay was immunoSEQ multiplex PCR, and TCRdb's table has in-frame clones only and misses some. Here the sample spans approximately 110,000 clones, 94% being singletons. The sample comprised PBMCs. The source of these receptors is a woman aged 18-35 years in good health and CMV-seronegative.

The rearrangement uses TRBV7-3 and TRBJ1-1; 7 nucleotides agree with TRBD1. The CDR3 totals 14 residues. Trimming took 5 bases from V and 0 from J; bases not matched to a gene: 3. Germline V gives CDR1 SGHTA, CDR2 FQGTGA. CDR3 nucleotides: TGTGCCAGCAGCCTGACAGGGATGAACACTGAAGCTTTCTTT. The encoded protein is CASSLTGMNTEAFF.

The V call is TRBV6-6, the J call TRBJ2-3; 10 bases line up with TRBD2. The V gene's germline CDR1 is MNHNY and CDR2 SVGAGI (reference sequence). The V and J ends lost 5 bases and 4 bases, in that order; junction bases with no gene match: 3. This CDR3 region has 14 residues. CDR3 nucleotides: TGTGCCAGCAGTCCTCTAGCGGGAGCAGATACGCAGTATTTT. This sequence encodes CASSPLAGADTQYF.

CDR3 protein: CASRRPPGPEAFF. CDR3 bases: TGTGCCAGCAGAAGGCCTCCAGGCCCTGAAGCTTTCTTT. V is TRBV2 and J is TRBJ1-1; D gene uncertain. There are 13 residues in the CDR3. Trimming took off 6 bases at V and 6 bases at J, with 14 bases between the two ends. Germline CDR1 reads SNHLY; CDR2 reads FYNNEI.

The V call is TRBV6-1, the J call TRBJ1-1; D call uncertain. V was clipped by 8 bases and J by 2 bases, with 9 bases between them. Germline CDR1 and CDR2: MNHNS and SASEGT. The CDR3 consists of 12 residues. CDR3 region: CASFTPNTEAFF. In DNA, the CDR3 is TGTGCCAGCTTTACACCAAACACTGAAGCTTTCTTT.

The V and J genes are TRBV18 and TRBJ2-7; D perhaps matches TRBD1 (5 bases). V was pared by 2 bases and J by 3 bases, with 11 bases between. Germline lookup yields CDR1 KGHSH and CDR2 LQKENI. This CDR3 is built from 14 residues. The CDR3: CASSPGAQIYEQYF. DNA for the CDR3: TGTGCCAGCTCACCAGGGGCGCAGATCTACGAGCAGTACTTC.

The J gene is TRBJ2-7, the V gene TRBV29-1, with a weak D call TRBD2 (5 bases). The CDR3 covers 12 residues. Per the germline V gene, CDR1 is SQVTM and CDR2 is ANQGSEA. V shed 7 bases and J shed 1 base, with 11 bases lying between them. CDR3 loop: CSARAVSYEQYF. CDR3 in DNA: TGCAGCGCGAGGGCGGTATCCTACGAGCAGTACTTC.

V gene TRBV4-2 combines with J gene TRBJ1-1; D unclear. The CDR3 loop spans 17 amino acids. V was shortened by 1 base and J by 2 bases, with 17 bases between the two germline ends. Germline assignment: CDR1 LGHNA and CDR2 YNFKEQ. This CDR3 reads CASSQVGVIGANTEAFF. The CDR3, as DNA: TGTGCCAGCAGCCAAGTAGGTGTGATCGGAGCCAACACTGAAGCTTTCTTT.

This clone was found once. The chain carries TRBV5-4 and TRBJ2-5; 9 positions agree with TRBD1. The length of the CDR3 is 14 residues. Unmatched junction bases numbered 6, after V lost 4 bases and J lost 5 bases. Germline-derived CDR1 and CDR2 are SGHNT and YYREEE (reference sequence). The CDR3 DNA sequence: TGTGCCAGCAGCGCGACACAGGGGGCGGAGACCCAGTACTTC. Protein: CASSATQGAETQYF.

The CDR3 protein is CASRDAGGGDTQYF. As DNA, the CDR3 is TGTGCCAGCAGAGACGCGGGGGGCGGGGATACGCAGTATTTT. The chain is built from TRBV11-2 and TRBJ2-3, with 8 bases matching TRBD2. The V segment lost 6 bases and the J segment 6 bases; nucleotides outside the gene matches: 8. CDR1 is SGHAT, CDR2 FQNNGV, per germline. The CDR3 extends over 14 amino acids.

V usage is TRBV10-3 and J usage is TRBJ1-2, with D possibly TRBD1 on 5 matching bases. CDR1 and CDR2 from the germline V gene are ENHRY and SYGVKD. The CDR3 has 17 amino acids. V was shortened by 6 bases and J by 4 bases, with 24 bases between the two germline ends. The CDR3 sequence: CAISELPGGEMGYGYTF. The CDR3 region has the DNA TGTGCCATCAGCGAACTTCCCGGGGGGGAGATGGGCTATGGCTACACCTTC.

The J gene is TRBJ2-7, the V gene TRBV27, with TRBD1 as a possible D gene (6 bases). This CDR3 region has 11 residues. CDR1 MNHEY and CDR2 SMNVEV come from the germline V gene (reference sequence). V shed 4 bases and J shed 12 bases, with 13 bases lying between them. Here the CDR3 DNA reads TGTGCCAGCAGTTCGAACAGGGTTTGGTACTTC. This gives the protein CASSSNRVWYF.

The J gene is TRBJ2-7, the V gene TRBV9, with 10 positions matching TRBD1. The CDR3 has 16 amino acids. The V segment lost 4 bases and the J segment 1 base; nucleotides outside the gene matches: 8. CDR1 is SGDLS and CDR2 is YYNGEE in the germline V gene. The CDR3, as DNA: TGTGCCAGCAGCCTCAAGCCGGGACAGGGGTCCTACGAGCAGTACTTC. It codes for CASSLKPGQGSYEQYF.

The V and J genes are TRBV19 and TRBJ2-1; no clear D gene. V lost 6 bases and J 7 bases, leaving 16 bases between the germline ends. The CDR3 spans 14 residues. Germline lookup yields CDR1 LNHDA and CDR2 SQIVND (reference sequence). The CDR3 DNA reads as TGTGCCAGTAGGAGTGAGGTTTGGGTAAATGAGCAGTTCTTC. Its protein product is CASRSEVWVNEQFF.

The J gene is TRBJ2-3, the V gene TRBV5-1, with TRBD2 identical over 10 bases. J lost 0 bases, V lost 4 bases, and 8 bases had no gene match. The CDR3 totals 17 residues. Looked up from germline, CDR1 is SGHRS and CDR2 is YFSETQ. The CDR3 sequence: CASSPRWTSGSTDTQYF. The CDR3 DNA is TGCGCCAGCAGCCCGCGCTGGACTAGCGGTAGCACAGATACGCAGTATTTT.

The genes are TRBV4-1 and TRBJ2-7; D uncertain. The CDR3 runs 16 residues. Germline V gives CDR1 MGHRA, CDR2 YSYEKL. V was shortened by 0 bases and J by 2 bases, with 14 bases between the two germline ends. CDR3 in amino acids: CASSQDFIGGTYEQYF. As DNA, the CDR3 is TGCGCCAGCAGCCAAGATTTCATTGGCGGAACCTACGAGCAGTACTTC.

This rearrangement joins TRBV6-1 to TRBJ1-2; 11 bases are a match to TRBD1. This CDR3 comprises 14 residues. V was pared by 6 bases and J by 4 bases, with 4 bases of the junction left unmatched. Germline CDR1 is MNHNS and CDR2 is SASEGT. CDR3 nucleotide sequence: TGTGCCAGCAGGGACAGGGGGCACTTCTATGGCTACACCTTC. Translation gives CASRDRGHFYGYTF.

The gene calls are TRBV5-4 and TRBJ1-2, with D perhaps matching TRBD1 (5 bases). Deletions cut 4 bases from V and 3 bases from J, with 25 bases between. Per germline, CDR1 SGHNT and CDR2 YYREEE (reference sequence). This CDR3 is 18 amino acids long. DNA of the CDR3: TGTGCCAGCAGCCGGCGGGGCCAGCTTACTCTAGGAGACTATGGCTACACCTTC. This gives the protein CASSRRGQLTLGDYGYTF.

The rearrangement joins TRBV5-1 to TRBJ2-5; TRBD2 matches 8 bases. CDR1 is SGHRS, CDR2 YFSETQ, per germline. Trimming at V came to 0 bases and at J to 3 bases, leaving 7 bases not matched to a gene. The CDR3 contains 16 residues. This CDR3 reads CASSLARGGVKETQYF. CDR3 sequence (DNA): TGCGCCAGCAGCTTGGCCCGGGGGGGGGTAAAAGAGACCCAGTACTTC.

J is TRBJ2-3 and V is TRBV2; 10 positions match TRBD2. The length of the CDR3 is 15 residues. V shed 5 bases, J shed 4 bases, and the junction held 6 bases outside the gene matches. Germline V gene data show CDR1 as SNHLY and CDR2 as FYNNEI. The CDR3 DNA follows: TGTGCCAGCAGTATGAGCGGGGGGGCCTCAGATACGCAGTATTTT. Translating it yields CASSMSGGASDTQYF.

This clone was seen once. J is TRBJ2-5 and V is TRBV27; 7 bases fit TRBD2. Germline V gives CDR1 MNHEY, CDR2 SMNVEV (reference sequence). This CDR3 has 14 residues. With 8 bases clipped from V and 2 bases from J, the junction kept 8 bases outside the gene matches. This CDR3 is CASSWRGRQETQYF. The CDR3 DNA is TGTGCCAGCTCCTGGCGGGGGAGACAAGAGACCCAGTACTTC.

With regard to this clone: One end of the junction varies from germline; a read error may be responsible. This chain joins TRBV4-1 and TRBJ2-4; D is unresolved. Per the germline V gene, CDR1 is MGHRA and CDR2 is YSYEKL. CDR3 length: 13 amino acids. The CDR3 sequence: CASSQALENIQYF. In DNA form, the CDR3 reads TGCGCCAGCAGTCAAGCTCTTGAAAACATTCAGTACTTC.

The chain links TRBV10-2 to TRBJ2-7; a possible D gene is TRBD2 (5 bases). Trimming pared 0 bases from V and 2 bases from J, leaving 14 bases between. The CDR3 is 16 amino acids. Germline V gives CDR1 WSHSY, CDR2 SAAADI. The CDR3 loop is CASSESSGNTAYEQYF. The CDR3 DNA is TGCGCCAGCAGTGAGTCGTCGGGGAATACGGCCTACGAGCAGTACTTC.

The chain links TRBV5-4 to TRBJ2-1; possibly TRBD1 for D (6 bases). Germline V gives CDR1 SGHNT, CDR2 YYREEE (reference sequence). Trimming pared 5 bases from V and 12 bases from J, leaving 21 bases between. The CDR3 extends over 14 amino acids. The CDR3 protein is CASSYPGEGVLQFF. The CDR3 DNA is TGTGCCAGCAGTTACCCAGGGGAAGGGGTTCTGCAGTTCTTC.

This chain joins TRBV27 and TRBJ1-1, with 9 bases that match TRBD1. The junction had 9 bases not matched to a gene; V was cut back by 4 bases and J by 0 bases. The CDR3 sequence is 17 residues long. The germline V gene has CDR1 MNHEY and CDR2 SMNVEV (reference sequence). CDR3: CASSSTGTGILNTEAFF. The DNA of the CDR3 is TGTGCCAGCAGTTCAACCGGGACAGGGATATTGAACACTGAAGCTTTCTTT.

The V and J genes are TRBV7-9 and TRBJ2-5, with 8 bases that match TRBD2. The CDR3 length is 14 residues. Trimming took 5 bases from V and 7 from J; bases not matched to a gene: 9. Germline CDR1 reads SEHNR; CDR2 reads FQNEAQ (reference sequence). The CDR3 nucleotides are TGTGCCAGCAGCCTCGGGGGGGGGATCTGGACCCAGTACTTC. Translating gives CASSLGGGIWTQYF.